The present T cell receptor beta chain was sequenced within a study of cytomegalovirus exposure and HLA in healthy donors. With 5 bases removed from V and 7 bases from J, the gap between germline ends came to 18 bases. CDR3 length: 15 residues. Germline-derived CDR1 and CDR2 are ENHRY and SYGVKD. The primer mix had 60 Vbeta and 13 Jbeta primers. TCRdb's table, derived via immunoSEQ multiplex PCR, lists solely in-frame clones and lacks some. The sample has approximately 140,000 clones, 60% to 85% seen once. The sequence came from a man in his fifties or sixties in good health and CMV-seropositive. Sample: PBMCs. J is TRBJ2-1 and V is TRBV10-3; possibly TRBD1 for D (7 bases). The CDR3 coding sequence is TGTGCCATCAGTCAGGGTGCGTCAGGGGGGAATGAGCAGTTCTTC. Translated: CAISQGASGGNEQFF.